Shown below are 31 T cell receptor beta chains from a single sample sequenced in a study of cytomegalovirus exposure and HLA in healthy donors. A multiplex PCR was run with 60 Vbeta primers and 13 Jbeta primers. TCRdb's table, derived via immunoSEQ multiplex PCR, lists solely in-frame clones and lacks some. The sample yields around 99,000 clones, roughly 80% seen once. The sample taken for sequencing was PBMCs. The origin of the receptors is a man aged 45 to 65 in good health and CMV-seropositive.

This rearrangement joins TRBV19 to TRBJ1-2; 7 bases line up with TRBD1. The V gene's germline CDR1 is LNHDA and CDR2 SQIVND (reference sequence). There are 14 residues in the CDR3. V was clipped by 8 bases and J by 4 bases; unmatched bases: 10. Written as DNA, the CDR3 is TGTGCCAGTGTATCTAGGGACAGACTCTATGGCTACACCTTC. Amino acids: CASVSRDRLYGYTF.

CDR3: CASSYNPGTGSYEQYF. The CDR3 DNA is TGCGCCAGCAGCTATAACCCCGGGACAGGTTCCTACGAGCAGTACTTC. The chain links TRBV5-1 to TRBJ2-7; TRBD1 matches at 8 bases. Trimming removed 3 bases from V and 1 base from J; junction bases left unmatched: 9. From germline, CDR1 is SGHRS and CDR2 YFSETQ. This CDR3 is 16 amino acids long.

The chain joins TRBV7-2 to TRBJ2-5; D not certain. V was clipped by 5 bases and J by 8 bases, with 9 bases between them. This CDR3 has 11 amino acids. Germline values: CDR1 SGHTA, CDR2 FQGNSA. The CDR3 DNA reads as TGTGCCAGCAGCATCCTAGAAACCCAGTACTTC. The encoded protein is CASSILETQYF.

This clone came up a few times. The V gene is TRBV30, the J gene TRBJ2-5; a weak D match, TRBD2 (5 bases). Germline CDR1 GTSNPN, CDR2 SVGIG (reference sequence). The CDR3 is made up of 15 amino acids. V shed 4 bases and J shed 3 bases, with 18 bases lying between them. Here the CDR3 DNA reads TGTGCCTGGATCAACGAACTAGGACGGGAAGAGACCCAGTACTTC. Its translation: CAWINELGREETQYF.

The J gene is TRBJ2-7, the V gene TRBV7-3, with 11 bases lining up with TRBD2. Germline assignment: CDR1 SGHTA and CDR2 FQGTGA. With V trimmed by 5 bases and J by 7 bases, 19 bases remained unmatched. This CDR3 comprises 18 residues. The CDR3 spells CASSPVASGGLQSREQYF. Here the CDR3 DNA reads TGTGCCAGCAGCCCCGTAGCTAGCGGGGGGCTCCAGTCGCGAGAGCAGTACTTC.

The CDR3 region has the DNA TGTGCCTCCGGGACAGGGCATGAAAAACTGTTTTTT. Translated: CASGTGHEKLFF. The J gene is TRBJ1-4, the V gene TRBV30; the match to TRBD1 covers 9 bases. V gave up 7 bases and J gave up 6 bases; unmatched junction bases: 3. CDR1 and CDR2 from the germline V gene are GTSNPN and SVGIG (reference sequence). CDR3 length: 12 amino acids.

The chain combines TRBV15 with TRBJ2-5; 7 bases map to TRBD1. CDR3 length: 14 amino acids. Trimming removed 5 bases from V and 2 bases from J; junction bases left unmatched: 5. Germline CDR1 reads LNHNV; CDR2 reads YYDKDF (reference sequence). CDR3 bases: TGTGCCACCAGCGATTGGGACAGACAAGAGACCCAGTACTTC. It is translated as CATSDWDRQETQYF.

The V and J genes are TRBV2 and TRBJ1-4, with D possibly being TRBD1 (6 bases). The CDR3 sequence is 14 residues long. Germline V gene data show CDR1 as SNHLY and CDR2 as FYNNEI. V was cut by 6 bases and J by 0 bases, with 8 bases left in between. CDR3 bases: TGTGCCAGCAGGCGGACAGCAACTAATGAAAAACTGTTTTTT. This translates into CASRRTATNEKLFF.

This clone was seen a few times. The chain recombines TRBV18 with TRBJ2-5, with D possibly being TRBD2 (5 bases). This CDR3 region has 16 residues. Trimming took off 1 base at V and 1 base at J, with 13 bases between the two ends. Germline CDR1 and CDR2: KGHSH and LQKENI. This CDR3 reads CASSPLPGVTQETQYF. CDR3 nucleotide sequence: TGTGCCAGCTCACCACTGCCCGGGGTTACCCAAGAGACCCAGTACTTC.

This chain links TRBV6-1 with TRBJ2-7; 9 positions agree with TRBD1. Looked up from germline, CDR1 is MNHNS and CDR2 is SASEGT. V trimming: 1 base; J trimming: 5 bases; junction bases outside the gene matches: 9. The CDR3 spans 16 residues. The CDR3 DNA follows: TGTGCCAGCAGTGAAGATGCGGGACAGGGCCGAGACGAGCAGTACTTC. It translates to CASSEDAGQGRDEQYF.

The chain carries TRBV19 and TRBJ1-2, with 9 positions matching TRBD1. CDR3 length: 15 residues. In germline, CDR1 is LNHDA, CDR2 SQIVND (reference sequence). Germline trimming cut 4 bases from V and 8 bases from J; bases unmatched to any gene: 11. This chain's CDR3 is CASSTTGQGIRGYTF. The CDR3 nucleotides are TGTGCCAGTAGTACAACGGGACAGGGAATTAGGGGCTACACCTTC.

This chain uses TRBV4-1 with TRBJ2-2, with no clear D. This CDR3 comprises 14 residues. The V gene's germline CDR1 is MGHRA and CDR2 YSYEKL. Trimming pared 5 bases from V and 3 bases from J, leaving 10 bases between. The CDR3 DNA sequence: TGCGCCAGCAGCACAGACCCTTACACCGGGGAGCTGTTTTTT. This codes for CASSTDPYTGELFF.

This chain joins TRBV7-3 and TRBJ2-7; 9 bases line up with TRBD1. From germline, CDR1 is SGHTA and CDR2 FQGTGA. Losses at the gene ends were 4 bases for V and 4 bases for J; bases not matched to a gene: 8. This CDR3 spans 15 amino acids. Here the CDR3 DNA reads TGTGCCAGCAGCTCTCACGCCGGGACAGGGTACGAGCAGTACTTC. Translating gives CASSSHAGTGYEQYF.

The chain uses TRBV6-5 and TRBJ1-6; D is possibly TRBD1 (5 bases). CDR1 is MNHEY and CDR2 is SVGAGI in the germline V gene. V lost 7 bases to trimming and J lost 4 bases, with 11 bases between them. CDR3 length: 14 residues. The CDR3 loop reads CASTSGIYNSPLHF. The CDR3 DNA is TGTGCCAGCACCTCAGGGATATATAATTCACCCCTCCACTTT.

The chain links TRBV5-1 to TRBJ2-5; perhaps TRBD2 as D (5 bases). The ends were cut back, 4 bases at V and 4 bases at J, with 11 bases in the middle. The CDR3 covers 13 residues. Germline V gene lookup returns CDR1 SGHRS and CDR2 YFSETQ. Written as DNA, the CDR3 is TGCGCCAGCAGCCTCCGGGCGGGAGAGACCCAGTACTTC. Protein: CASSLRAGETQYF.

V gene TRBV7-2 combines with J gene TRBJ2-3; 9 bases match TRBD2. With V trimmed by 0 bases and J by 2 bases, 6 bases remained unmatched. The CDR3 consists of 17 residues. Germline CDR1 and CDR2: SGHTA and FQGNSA. In DNA, the CDR3 is TGTGCCAGCAGCTTAGCGGCTAGCGGGACATACACAGATACGCAGTATTTT. Protein: CASSLAASGTYTDTQYF.

The chain employs TRBV5-1 and TRBJ2-1; tentatively, D is TRBD2 (5 bases). The CDR3 is made up of 15 amino acids. CDR1 and CDR2 (germline): SGHRS, YFSETQ. Deletions cut 5 bases from V and 8 bases from J, with 20 bases between. The CDR3 nucleotides read TGCGCCAGCAGTCCAAGCGGTGGAACGGCCTATGAGCAGTTCTTC. Encoded protein: CASSPSGGTAYEQFF.

This clone was detected a few times. The chain employs TRBV27 and TRBJ1-2, with 9 bases aligning to TRBD1. This CDR3 spans 18 amino acids. Germline V gives CDR1 MNHEY, CDR2 SMNVEV (reference sequence). V was pared by 5 bases and J by 4 bases, with 17 bases of the junction left unmatched. The CDR3 spells CASSRTGTGLDTGYGYTF. As DNA, the CDR3 is TGTGCCAGCAGTAGGACCGGGACAGGGCTGGACACAGGCTATGGCTACACCTTC.

The chain couples TRBV7-2 to TRBJ1-4; 7 bases are shared with TRBD1. The CDR3 has 16 residues. Unmatched junction bases numbered 9, after V lost 5 bases and J lost 3 bases. CDR1 is SGHTA, CDR2 FQGNSA, per germline. Here the CDR3 reads CASSPGRGPSNEKLFF. For the CDR3, the DNA is TGTGCCAGCAGCCCCGGTAGGGGGCCATCTAATGAAAAACTGTTTTTT. The entire variable domain, with the rest obtained from reference TRBV7-2 and TRBJ1-4, is as follows: GAGVSQSPSNKVTEKGKDVELRCDPISGHTALYWYRQSLGQGLEFLIYFQGNSAPDKSGLPSDRFSAERTGGSVSTLTIQRTQQEDSAVYLCASSPGRGPSNEKLFFGSGTQLSVL.

This clone has more than one count but fewer than ten. The chain joins TRBV6-5 to TRBJ1-2; TRBD1 matches at 7 bases. V lost 7 bases to trimming and J lost 11 bases; unmatched junction nucleotides: 19. Germline-derived CDR1 and CDR2 are MNHEY and SVGAGI. CDR3 size: 15 residues. As DNA, the CDR3 is TGTGCCAGCACCGACAACAGGGGTGGGCTTCGGATGTACACCTTC. It yields the protein CASTDNRGGLRMYTF.

In this sample, this clone turned up once. The genes are TRBV5-1 and TRBJ2-3; 8 positions agree with TRBD2. The CDR3 loop spans 16 amino acids. The germline gives CDR1 SGHRS, CDR2 YFSETQ. The V and J ends lost 4 bases and 2 bases, in that order; junction bases with no gene match: 9. CDR3 DNA: TGCGCCAGCAGCGTCGGGACTAGTAGATTCACAGATACGCAGTATTTT. Translating gives CASSVGTSRFTDTQYF.

This clone has only a few counts. This chain links TRBV21-1 with TRBJ1-2; TRBD1 is the table's D call and was not checked against the DNA. TRBV21-1 is designated a pseudogene. This CDR3 spans 13 amino acids. CDR3 residues: CASSRQRRYGYTF. CDR3 coding DNA: TGTGCCAGCAGCAGACAGAGGCGCTATGGCTACACCTTC.

This chain links TRBV28 with TRBJ1-2, with 9 bases fitting TRBD1. CDR3 length: 14 residues. Germline loops: CDR1 MDHEN, CDR2 SYDVKM. V trimming: 7 bases; J trimming: 8 bases; junction bases outside the gene matches: 11. CDR3 residues: CASTRQGGKRGYTF. Here the CDR3 DNA reads TGTGCCAGCACCCGACAGGGGGGGAAGAGGGGCTACACCTTC.

The genes are TRBV15 and TRBJ2-3; 9 bases fit TRBD2. Germline CDR1 and CDR2: LNHNV and YYDKDF (reference sequence). The V and J ends lost 1 base and 5 bases, in that order; junction bases with no gene match: 4. The CDR3 runs to 15 residues. CDR3 loop: CATSRGGGAGDTQYF. The CDR3 DNA is TGTGCCACCAGCAGAGGCGGGGGGGCCGGAGATACGCAGTATTTT.

This chain connects TRBV7-9 to TRBJ1-1, with 9 bases identical to TRBD1. Germline values: CDR1 SEHNR, CDR2 FQNEAQ (reference sequence). This CDR3 contains 12 residues. Germline trimming cut 6 bases from V and 7 bases from J; bases unmatched to any gene: 3. The CDR3 DNA reads TGTGCCAGCAGAGAGGACAGGGGTGAAGCTTTCTTT. Its translation is CASREDRGEAFF.

As regards this clone: Sequence at one end of the junction differs from germline and may be a read error. V and J are TRBV6-1 and TRBJ1-5, with 9 bases lining up with TRBD1. Germline CDR1 reads MNHNS; CDR2 reads SASEGT. The CDR3 is 13 residues long. The CDR3 coding sequence is TGTGCCAGCAGTACAGGGGGCGATCAGCCCCAGAATTTT. This encodes CASSTGGDQPQNF.

The rearrangement links TRBV7-3 to TRBJ1-2; D remains unclear. The germline V gene encodes CDR1 SGHTA and CDR2 FQGTGA. V was clipped by 1 base and J by 1 base, with 7 bases between them. The CDR3 runs 14 residues. DNA for the CDR3: TGTGCCAGCAGCTTAAGTACTGATAACTATGGCTACACCTTC. It encodes CASSLSTDNYGYTF.

The rearrangement uses TRBV18 and TRBJ1-1; 10 bases map to TRBD1. Germline assignment: CDR1 KGHSH and CDR2 LQKENI. There are 14 residues in the CDR3. V lost 10 bases and J lost 4; bases outside the gene matches: 9. The CDR3 sequence: CATRQGAVITEAFF. The CDR3 DNA reads as TGTGCCACCCGACAGGGGGCGGTCATCACTGAAGCTTTCTTT.

This chain joins TRBV19 and TRBJ2-1, with 8 bases identical to TRBD2. The germline gives CDR1 LNHDA, CDR2 SQIVND (reference sequence). V shed 6 bases and J 5 bases; nucleotides not matched to a gene: 6. This CDR3 has 14 amino acids. CDR3 in DNA: TGTGCCAGTAGCGGGGGGGCTAGGAACAATGAGCAGTTCTTC. Encoded protein: CASSGGARNNEQFF. Filled out from reference TRBV19 and TRBJ2-1, the complete variable domain reads DGGITQSPKYLFRKEGQNVTLSCEQNLNHDAMYWYRQDPGQGLRLIYYSQIVNDFQKGDIAEGYSVSREKKESFPLTVTSAQKNPTAFYLCASSGGARNNEQFFGPGTRLTVL.

Written as DNA, the CDR3 is TGCGCCAGCAGCCAGCCGACAACGGGAAACACCATATATTTT. Amino acids: CASSQPTTGNTIYF. The chain links TRBV4-1 to TRBJ1-3; no firm D call. This CDR3 region has 14 residues. Germline V gene data show CDR1 as MGHRA and CDR2 as YSYEKL. V was pared by 3 bases and J by 4 bases, with 10 bases between.

J is TRBJ2-2 and V is TRBV6-4; 11 bases are shared with TRBD1. The CDR3 has 15 residues. V was pared by 5 bases and J by 5 bases, with 4 bases of the junction left unmatched. Germline-derived CDR1 and CDR2 are MRHNA and SNTAGT. DNA of the CDR3: TGTGCCAGCAGTCCCGGGACAGGGGGGACCGGGGAGCTGTTTTTT. Translating it yields CASSPGTGGTGELFF.